This TCR beta chain comes out of a study of blood T cells in healthy people across ages (dated by TCRdb to between 2015 and 2016). Looking at the study overall: In model experiments, roughly one uniquely barcoded TCR beta cDNA molecule per two T cells was captured by template switching. To avoid experimental bias, donors of different ages were randomly spread across the sequencing lanes. Two additional independent replicas of 1 million unique cDNA reads from the same blood draw were analyzed for two donors (one aged 18 to 29 and one aged 80 or older). The study measured age-related changes in TCR beta repertoire diversity using deep sequencing normalized with unique cDNA molecular identifiers. Four age groups were formed from the donors: young (average around 15 years), middle-aged (roughly 38), aged (around 62) and long-lived (less than 85). Overall study outcomes, separate from this receptor: As age increased, observed TCR beta diversity per million T cells dropped in a roughly linear way, and a significant reduction was already evident by age approximately 40. Estimates of total diversity based on one million sequenced T cells were regarded as lower bounds and as underestimates. There was a strong correlation between observed TCR beta diversity and the percentage of naive T cells measured by flow cytometry. Compared with the aged group, the long-lived group had more naive CD4+ T cells, fewer expanded clones and increased TCR diversity, suggesting age selection. Because the CMV infection status of the donors was unknown, age-related changes in expanded clonotypes may potentially have been confounded. Bulk unsorted PBMC profiling prevented conclusive comparison of naive and antigen-experienced compartments.

A few counts support this clonotype. This receptor's antigen is unknown. Nothing much larger sits one base from this clone, and base qualities are not available. The germline ends are 6 bases apart after V is trimmed by 0 bases and J by 7 bases. From the cysteine up to the phenylalanine, the CDR3 has a length of 12 residues. Solely the CDR3 DNA is kept, with 36 bases framed from the first base. Via the germline V gene, CDR1 is MGHRA and CDR2 YSYEKL. Donors were a few dozen systemically healthy Caucasian individuals from Russia aged 6 to 90 years. Each donor gave 8 to 10 milliliters of peripheral blood, collected into EDTA-treated Vacutainer tubes. PBMCs were isolated by Ficoll-Paque density-gradient centrifugation, with at least 7 million obtained per sample. Trizol reagent was used to extract total RNA from PBMCs, with at least 6 micrograms per sample. The percentages of naive CD45RAhigh/CD27high T cells were determined by flow cytometry on a PBMC aliquot from every donor.

Library creation used 5' RACE. The sequencer was an Illumina HiSeq 2500. The second PCR ran for roughly 7 to 12 cycles and used a J-beta primer mix along with a sample-barcoded 5' primer. A template-switch 5' adaptor carrying 12 random nucleotides introduced a unique molecular identifier onto each TCR beta cDNA molecule. Each sample yielded at least 2.5 million CDR3-containing paired-end reads. The Mint cDNA synthesis kit, primed by a TRBC-specific oligonucleotide, was used to synthesize first-strand cDNA from all RNA. All cDNA was treated with uracil-DNA glycosylase and then went through a first 18-cycle PCR with the universal primers M1SS and BC2_uni_R. The authors' analysis ran thus. For normalization, 1 million high-quality reads were randomly selected from each sample, with every read carrying a distinct molecular identifier. Instead of being binned into consensus sequences, reads that shared molecular identifiers were thrown out. MiTCR, run with a Q25 quality threshold and the strictest error-elimination algorithm, handled CDR3 identification, clonotype clustering and error correction. A nonparametric unseen species model with Euler transformation was used to estimate a lower bound on total TCR beta diversity. The public reads were reprocessed in TCRdb via fastp at Q25 and MiXCR, keeping in-frame beta chains. Here each entry gathers all rows of one CDR3 protein and keeps the most common genes and DNA. What appears here as the V and J calls and clone size reflects TCRdb's work, not the paper's. The sample table lists around 620,000 distinct CDR3 sequences, 27% of them with a count of one. The ten biggest clones cover under 20% of the sample.

The sequence came from a woman aged 70-85 years in good health. This sequence uses TRBV4-1 and TRBJ2-5, with the identity of the D gene unclear. Sequenced sample: blood. The CDR3 is CASSQEWGTQYF. DNA sequence: TGCGCCAGCAGCCAAGAGTGGGGGACCCAGTACTTC.